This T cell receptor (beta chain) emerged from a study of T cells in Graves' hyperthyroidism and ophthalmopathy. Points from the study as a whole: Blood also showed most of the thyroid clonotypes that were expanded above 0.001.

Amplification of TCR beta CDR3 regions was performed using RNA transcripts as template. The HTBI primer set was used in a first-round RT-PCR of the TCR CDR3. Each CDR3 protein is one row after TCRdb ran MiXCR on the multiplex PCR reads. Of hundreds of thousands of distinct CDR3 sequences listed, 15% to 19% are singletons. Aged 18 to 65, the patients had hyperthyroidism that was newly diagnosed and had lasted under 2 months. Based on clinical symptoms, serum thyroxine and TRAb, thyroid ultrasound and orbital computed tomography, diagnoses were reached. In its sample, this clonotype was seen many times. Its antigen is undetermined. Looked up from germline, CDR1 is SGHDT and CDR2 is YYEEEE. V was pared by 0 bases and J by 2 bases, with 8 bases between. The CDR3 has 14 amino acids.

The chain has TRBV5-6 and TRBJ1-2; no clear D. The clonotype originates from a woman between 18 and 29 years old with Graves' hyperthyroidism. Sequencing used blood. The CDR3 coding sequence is TGTGCCAGCAGCTTGGCTGCGGGGAACTATGGCTACACCTTC. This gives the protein CASSLAAGNYGYTF.